Reported below is one T cell receptor (beta chain). Here immunoSEQ multiplex PCR was the method, and the copy in TCRdb shows in-frame clones only, minus some. The sample lists roughly 200,000 clones, 75% to 95% occurring once. The data are from a study of blood T cell repertoires in COVID-19. About the study: T cells, B-cell-depleted T cells, or PBMCs supplied cDNA or gDNA.

V shed 1 base and J 5 bases; nucleotides not matched to a gene: 15. The CDR3 totals 18 residues. The germline CDR1 and CDR2 sequences are SGHVS and FNYEAQ. The TCR originated in a man aged 45-60 years with acute or convalescent COVID-19. Sequenced sample: peripheral blood. This chain connects TRBV7-6 to TRBJ2-3, with TRBD1 identical over 7 bases. The DNA of the CDR3 is TGTGCCAGCAGCTTAGGTTTAGCTGCGCGATGGGACAGAGATACGCAGTATTTT. It translates to CASSLGLAARWDRDTQYF.